The present T cell receptor beta chain was sequenced within a study of blood T cell repertoires in COVID-19. Assay used: immunoSEQ multiplex PCR; TCRdb lists only in-frame clones, some missing. Among roughly 190,000 clones, about four fifths were seen once, and the ten largest hold 8% to 13%. Enrollment of patients from Seattle took place during active infection, with longitudinal follow-up. The V and J ends lost 0 bases and 2 bases respectively, with 11 bases between them. Germline lookup yields CDR1 LGHDT and CDR2 YNNKEL (reference sequence). This CDR3 spans 15 amino acids. The specimen sequenced was peripheral blood. The chain uses TRBV3-1 (or the pseudogene TRBV3-2) and TRBJ2-7; weak D call: TRBD1 (5 bases). The TCR originated in a middle-aged woman with COVID-19, enrolled during active disease. The DNA of the CDR3 is TGTGCCAGCAGCCAAGAGCCGTCAGGGACCTACGAGCAGTACTTC. As protein: CASSQEPSGTYEQYF.